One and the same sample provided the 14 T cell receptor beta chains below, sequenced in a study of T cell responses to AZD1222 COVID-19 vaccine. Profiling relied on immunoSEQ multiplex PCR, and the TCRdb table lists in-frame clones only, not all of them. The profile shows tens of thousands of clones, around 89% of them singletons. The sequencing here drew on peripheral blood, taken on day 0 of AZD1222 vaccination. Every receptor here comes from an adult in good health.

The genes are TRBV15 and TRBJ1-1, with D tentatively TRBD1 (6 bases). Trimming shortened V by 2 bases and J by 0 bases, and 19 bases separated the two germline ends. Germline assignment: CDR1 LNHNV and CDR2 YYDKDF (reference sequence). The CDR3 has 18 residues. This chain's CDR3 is CATSRPRFSDRLNTEAFF. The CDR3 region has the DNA TGTGCCACCAGCAGACCACGTTTTTCGGACAGATTGAACACTGAAGCTTTCTTT.

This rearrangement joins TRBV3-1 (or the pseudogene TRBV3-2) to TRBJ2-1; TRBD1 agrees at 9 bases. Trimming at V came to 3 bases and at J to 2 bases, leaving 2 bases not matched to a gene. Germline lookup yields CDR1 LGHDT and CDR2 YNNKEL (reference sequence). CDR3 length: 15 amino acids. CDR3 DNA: TGTGCCAGCAGCCAGGGGACAGGGACCTACAATGAGCAGTTCTTC. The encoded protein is CASSQGTGTYNEQFF.

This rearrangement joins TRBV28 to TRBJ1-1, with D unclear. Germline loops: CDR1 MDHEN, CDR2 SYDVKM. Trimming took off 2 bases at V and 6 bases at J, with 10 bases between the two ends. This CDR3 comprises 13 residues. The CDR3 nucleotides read TGTGCCAGCAGTTTACCAGCGAGAGCTGAAGCTTTCTTT. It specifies CASSLPARAEAFF.

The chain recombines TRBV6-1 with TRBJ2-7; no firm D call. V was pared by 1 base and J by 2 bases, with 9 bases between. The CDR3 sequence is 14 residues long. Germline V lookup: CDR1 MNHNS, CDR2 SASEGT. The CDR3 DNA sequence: TGTGCCAGCAGTGAAGTTTTCAAAGCCTACGAGCAGTACTTC. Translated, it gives CASSEVFKAYEQYF.

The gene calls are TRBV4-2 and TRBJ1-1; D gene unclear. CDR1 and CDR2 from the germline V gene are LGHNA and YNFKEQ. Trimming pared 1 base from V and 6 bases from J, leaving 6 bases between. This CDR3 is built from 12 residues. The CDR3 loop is CASSQAGPEAFF. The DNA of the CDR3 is TGTGCCAGCAGCCAAGCCGGACCTGAAGCTTTCTTT.

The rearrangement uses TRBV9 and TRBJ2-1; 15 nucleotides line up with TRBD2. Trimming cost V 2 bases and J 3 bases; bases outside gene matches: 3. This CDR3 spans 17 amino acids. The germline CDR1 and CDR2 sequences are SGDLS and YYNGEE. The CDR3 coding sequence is TGTGCCAGCAGCGTTGGGACTAGCGGGGGGATCTACAATGAGCAGTTCTTC. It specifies CASSVGTSGGIYNEQFF.

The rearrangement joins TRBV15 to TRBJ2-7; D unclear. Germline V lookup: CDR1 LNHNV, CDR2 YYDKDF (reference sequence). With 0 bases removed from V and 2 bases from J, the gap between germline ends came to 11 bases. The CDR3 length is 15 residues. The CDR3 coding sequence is TGTGCCACCAGCAGAGAGACACATGGGGCCTACGAGCAGTACTTC. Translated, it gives CATSRETHGAYEQYF.

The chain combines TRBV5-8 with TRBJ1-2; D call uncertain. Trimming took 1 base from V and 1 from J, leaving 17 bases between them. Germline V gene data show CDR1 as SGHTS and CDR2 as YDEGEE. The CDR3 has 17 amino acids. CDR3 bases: TGTGCCAGCAGCTTGAGGTCAGCCACCTTCGGTAACTATGGCTACACCTTC. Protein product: CASSLRSATFGNYGYTF.

The CDR3 loop reads CASSPTASNYGYTF. The CDR3 DNA follows: TGTGCCAGCTCACCGACAGCTTCTAACTATGGCTACACCTTC. The V gene is TRBV18, the J gene TRBJ1-2, with a possible D match to TRBD1 (5 bases). The CDR3 consists of 14 residues. The V and J ends lost 3 bases and 0 bases respectively, with 8 bases between them. Germline V gene lookup returns CDR1 KGHSH and CDR2 LQKENI.

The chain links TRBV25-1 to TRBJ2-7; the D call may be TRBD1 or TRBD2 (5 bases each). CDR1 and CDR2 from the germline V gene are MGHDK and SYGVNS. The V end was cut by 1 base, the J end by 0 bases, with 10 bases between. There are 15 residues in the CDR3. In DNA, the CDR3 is TGTGCCAGCAGTGAATTTGGGGGAGTCTCCTACGAGCAGTACTTC. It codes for CASSEFGGVSYEQYF.

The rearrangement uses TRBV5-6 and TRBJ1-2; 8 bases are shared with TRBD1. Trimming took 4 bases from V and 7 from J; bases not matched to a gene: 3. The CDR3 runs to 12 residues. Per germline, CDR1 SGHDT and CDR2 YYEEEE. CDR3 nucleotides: TGTGCCAGCAGCCTTACAGGGGGTGGCTACACCTTC. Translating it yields CASSLTGGGYTF.

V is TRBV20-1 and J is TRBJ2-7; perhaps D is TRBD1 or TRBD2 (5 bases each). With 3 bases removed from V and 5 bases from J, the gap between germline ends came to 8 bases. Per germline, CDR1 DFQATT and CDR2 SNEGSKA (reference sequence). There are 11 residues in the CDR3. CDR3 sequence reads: CSASLGDEQYF. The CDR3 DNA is TGCAGTGCTAGTTTGGGGGACGAGCAGTACTTC.

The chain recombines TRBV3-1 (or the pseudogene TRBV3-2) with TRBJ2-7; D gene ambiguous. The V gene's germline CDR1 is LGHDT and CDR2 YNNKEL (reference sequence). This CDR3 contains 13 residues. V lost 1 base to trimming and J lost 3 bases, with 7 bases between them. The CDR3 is CASSQGVIYEQYF. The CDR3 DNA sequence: TGTGCCAGCAGCCAAGGAGTGATCTACGAGCAGTACTTC.

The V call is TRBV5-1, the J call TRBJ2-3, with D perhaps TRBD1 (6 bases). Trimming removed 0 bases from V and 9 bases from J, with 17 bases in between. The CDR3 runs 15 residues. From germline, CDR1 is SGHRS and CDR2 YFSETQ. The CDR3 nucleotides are TGCGCCAGCAGCTTGGTCGGTGGGGGCCATCGGACGCAGTATTTT. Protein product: CASSLVGGGHRTQYF. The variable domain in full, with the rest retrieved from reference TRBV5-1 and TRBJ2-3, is KAGVTQTPRYLIKTRGQQVTLSCSPISGHRSVSWYQQTPGQGLQFLFEYFSETQRNKGNFPGRFSGRQFSNSRSEMNVSTLELGDSALYLCASSLVGGGHRTQYFGPGTRLTVL.